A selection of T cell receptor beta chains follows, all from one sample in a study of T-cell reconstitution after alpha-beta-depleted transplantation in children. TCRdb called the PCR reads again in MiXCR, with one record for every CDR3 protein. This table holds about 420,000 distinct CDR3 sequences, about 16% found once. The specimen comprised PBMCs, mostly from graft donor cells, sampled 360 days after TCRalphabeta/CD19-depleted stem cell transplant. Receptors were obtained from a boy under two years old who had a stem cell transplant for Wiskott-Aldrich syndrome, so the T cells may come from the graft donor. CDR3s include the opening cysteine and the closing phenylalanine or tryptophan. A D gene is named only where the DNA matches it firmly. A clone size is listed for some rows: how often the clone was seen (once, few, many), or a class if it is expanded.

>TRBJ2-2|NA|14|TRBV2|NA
TGTGCCAGCAGTACTAGCCCGAACACCGGGGAGCTGTTTTTT
CASSTSPNTGELFF
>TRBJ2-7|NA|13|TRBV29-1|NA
TGCAGCGTTGAGATTGGGTTAGGGAACGAGCAGTACTTC
CSVEIGLGNEQYF
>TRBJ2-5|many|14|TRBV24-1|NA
TGTGCCACCAGTGATTTAGGGGTCCGAGAGACCCAGTACTTC
CATSDLGVRETQYF
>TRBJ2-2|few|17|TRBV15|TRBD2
TGTGCCACCAGCAGACTAGCGGGAGTACCGAACACCGGGGAGCTGTTTTTT
CATSRLAGVPNTGELFF
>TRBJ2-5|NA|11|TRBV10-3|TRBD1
TGTGCATCGGGACAGGGTGAGACCCAGTACTTC
CASGQGETQYF
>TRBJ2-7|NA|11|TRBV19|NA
TGTGCCAGCCTAGGACACCACGAGCAGTACTTC
CASLGHHEQYF
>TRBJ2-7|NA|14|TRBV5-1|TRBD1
TGCGCCAGCAGCTGGGGACAGGGGAAGTACGAGCAGTACTTC
CASSWGQGKYEQYF
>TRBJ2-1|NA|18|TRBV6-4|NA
TGTGCCTGCTGTTTAGCCTCGTCTACTAAGGGCCCTTACAATGAGCAGTTCTTC
CACCLASSTKGPYNEQFF
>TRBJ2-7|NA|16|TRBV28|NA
TGTGCCAGCAGTTTTCATATCATGGAAAGCTCCTACGAGCAGTACTTC
CASSFHIMESSYEQYF
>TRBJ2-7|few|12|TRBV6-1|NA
TGTGCCAGCAGTGAATTCGGGTACGAGCAGTACTTC
CASSEFGYEQYF
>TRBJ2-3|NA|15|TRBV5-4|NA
TGTGCCAGCAGCCCGGGACCTGGGGCCTCGGATACGCAGTATTTT
CASSPGPGASDTQYF
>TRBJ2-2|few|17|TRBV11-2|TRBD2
TGTGCCAGCAGCTTAGGGGATGGACTAGCGGGGTCCCGGGAGCTGTTTTTT
CASSLGDGLAGSRELFF
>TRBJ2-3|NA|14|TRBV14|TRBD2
TGTGCCAGCAGCCAGGAACTAGCGGGAGGCACGCAGTATTTT
CASSQELAGGTQYF
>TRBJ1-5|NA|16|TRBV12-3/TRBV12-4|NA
TGTGCCAGCAGTTTCCAGGCAGTTTATAGCAATCAGCCCCAGCATTTT
CASSFQAVYSNQPQHF
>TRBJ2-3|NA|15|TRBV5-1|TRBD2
TGCGCCAGCAGCCCCGGACTAGTCTGGGCAGATACGCAGTATTTT
CASSPGLVWADTQYF
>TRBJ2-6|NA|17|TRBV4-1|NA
TGCGCCAGCAGCCAAACAGCTATTCTTTCTGGGGCCAACGTCCTGACTTTC
CASSQTAILSGANVLTF
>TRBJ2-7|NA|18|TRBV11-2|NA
TGTGCCAGCAGCTTAGTAGATCGGACAGAAGGGCGTTACTACGAGCAGTACTTC
CASSLVDRTEGRYYEQYF
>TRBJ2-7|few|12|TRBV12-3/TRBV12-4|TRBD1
TGTGCCAGCAGGACAGGGGTCTACGAGCAGTACTTC
CASRTGVYEQYF
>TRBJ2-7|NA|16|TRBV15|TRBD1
TGTGCCACCAGCCTCCCACGGGACAGACCTTCCTACGAGCAGTACTTC
CATSLPRDRPSYEQYF
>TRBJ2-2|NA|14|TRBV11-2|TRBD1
TGTGCCAGCAGCTTTTTCAGGGGGCCCGGGGAGCTGTTTTTT
CASSFFRGPGELFF
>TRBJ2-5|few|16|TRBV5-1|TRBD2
TGCGCCAGCAGATGGTCTAGCGGGAGGAAAGAAGAGACCCAGTACTTC
CASRWSSGRKEETQYF
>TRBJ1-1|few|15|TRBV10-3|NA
TGTGCCATCAGTGAGAGGACAGCTATGAACACTGAAGCTTTCTTT
CAISERTAMNTEAFF
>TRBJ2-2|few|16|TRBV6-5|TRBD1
TGTGCCAGCAGTTACTGGACCGGGACAGGGTCCGGGGAGCTGTTTTTT
CASSYWTGTGSGELFF
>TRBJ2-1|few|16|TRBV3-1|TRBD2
TGTGCCAGCAGCCTCCTGACTAGCGGGGGGCGCAGTGAGCAGTTCTTC
CASSLLTSGGRSEQFF
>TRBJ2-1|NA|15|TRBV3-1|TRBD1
TGTGCCAGCAGCCCCCGACAGGGATGGAGCAATGAGCAGTTCTTC
CASSPRQGWSNEQFF
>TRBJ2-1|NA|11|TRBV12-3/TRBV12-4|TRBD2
TGTGCCAGCACTCGGGGGGGCCGCGGGTTCTTC
CASTRGGRGFF
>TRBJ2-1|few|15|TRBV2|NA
TGTGCCAGCAGTCCTAGAGGCCTAACAGGGTATGAGCAGTTCTTC
CASSPRGLTGYEQFF
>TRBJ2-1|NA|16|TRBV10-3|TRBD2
TGTGCCATCAGTGAGAGAGTAGCGGGGGGCCGCAATGAGCAGTTCTTC
CAISERVAGGRNEQFF
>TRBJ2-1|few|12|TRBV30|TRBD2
TGTGCCTGGAGTGTACTCCTAGCGGGGCAGTTCTTC
CAWSVLLAGQFF
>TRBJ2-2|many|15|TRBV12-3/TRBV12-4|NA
TGTGCCAGCAGTTTTTGGGCTAAGAACACCGGGGAGCTGTTTTTT
CASSFWAKNTGELFF
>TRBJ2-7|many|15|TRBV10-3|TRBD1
TGTGCCATCAGTACCGGGACAGGGGGCAACTACGAGCAGTACTTC
CAISTGTGGNYEQYF
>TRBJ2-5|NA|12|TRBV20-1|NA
TGCAGTGCTTATAGCGCGAAAGAGACCCAGTACTTC
CSAYSAKETQYF
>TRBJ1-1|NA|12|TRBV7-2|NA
TGTGCCAGCAGCCGAATAAACACTGAAGCTTTCTTT
CASSRINTEAFF
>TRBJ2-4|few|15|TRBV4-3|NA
TGCGCCAGCAGCCAAGATTTGGAATGGGAAAACATTCAGTACTTC
CASSQDLEWENIQYF
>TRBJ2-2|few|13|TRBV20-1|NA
TGCAGTGCTAGAGGACCGAACACCGGGGAGCTGTTTTTT
CSARGPNTGELFF
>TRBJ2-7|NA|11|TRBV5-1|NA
TGCGCCAGCAGCTCCGGGACAAAGCAGTACTTC
CASSSGTKQYF
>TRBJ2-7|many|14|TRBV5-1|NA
TGCGCCAGCAGCCCTAGGACGAGCTCCTACGAGCAGTACTTC
CASSPRTSSYEQYF
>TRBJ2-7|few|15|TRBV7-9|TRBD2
TGTGCCAGCAGCTTACGCCCTAGCGGGCCCTACGAGCAGTACTTC
CASSLRPSGPYEQYF
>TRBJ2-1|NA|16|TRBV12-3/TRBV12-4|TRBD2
TGTGCCAGCAGGGGGGGGGGACTAGCGGCCTACAATGAGCAGTTCTTC
CASRGGGLAAYNEQFF
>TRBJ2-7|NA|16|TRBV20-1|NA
TGCAGTGCTAGAGATCCCCGCCGGGACGCTGCCTACGAGCAGTACTTC
CSARDPRRDAAYEQYF
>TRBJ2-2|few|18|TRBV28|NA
TGTGCCAGCCTGGACTCCCGACCGCAAAAATACCCCAGGGGGGAGCTGTTTTTT
CASLDSRPQKYPRGELFF
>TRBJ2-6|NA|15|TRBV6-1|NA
TGTGCCAGCAGTGAACAGGGAACTGGGGCCAACGTCCTGACTTTC
CASSEQGTGANVLTF
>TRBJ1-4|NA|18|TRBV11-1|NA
TGTGCCAGCAGCTTATTACCGTGGCCGGGGGCGACTAATGAAAAACTGTTTTTT
CASSLLPWPGATNEKLFF
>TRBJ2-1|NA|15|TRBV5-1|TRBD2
TGCGCCAGCAGCTTGGGTCTAGCGGCAATCAATGAGCAGTTCTTC
CASSLGLAAINEQFF
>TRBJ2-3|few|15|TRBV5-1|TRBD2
TGCGCCAGCAGCTTGGACGTCGGGGGGGCGGATACGCAGTATTTT
CASSLDVGGADTQYF
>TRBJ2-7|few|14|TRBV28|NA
TGTGCCACCAAACCCCGGGGGGCCGGGTACGAGCAGTACTTC
CATKPRGAGYEQYF